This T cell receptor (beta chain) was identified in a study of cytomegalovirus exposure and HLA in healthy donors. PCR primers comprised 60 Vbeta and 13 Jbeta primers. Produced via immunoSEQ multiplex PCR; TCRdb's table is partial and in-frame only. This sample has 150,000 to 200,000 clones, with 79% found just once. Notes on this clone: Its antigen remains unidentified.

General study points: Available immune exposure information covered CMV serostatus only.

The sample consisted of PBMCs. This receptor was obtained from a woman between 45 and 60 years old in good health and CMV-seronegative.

CDR3 DNA: TGTGCCAGCAGTGCCCTGAGGGGGGGCTCCTACGAGCAGTACTTC. Protein product: CASSALRGGSYEQYF. V is TRBV2 and J is TRBJ2-5; a possible D gene is TRBD2 (7 bases). The last part of the DNA fits TRBJ2-7 better; the J call may be wrong. CDR1 is SNHLY, CDR2 FYNNEI, per germline. The CDR3 contains 15 residues.